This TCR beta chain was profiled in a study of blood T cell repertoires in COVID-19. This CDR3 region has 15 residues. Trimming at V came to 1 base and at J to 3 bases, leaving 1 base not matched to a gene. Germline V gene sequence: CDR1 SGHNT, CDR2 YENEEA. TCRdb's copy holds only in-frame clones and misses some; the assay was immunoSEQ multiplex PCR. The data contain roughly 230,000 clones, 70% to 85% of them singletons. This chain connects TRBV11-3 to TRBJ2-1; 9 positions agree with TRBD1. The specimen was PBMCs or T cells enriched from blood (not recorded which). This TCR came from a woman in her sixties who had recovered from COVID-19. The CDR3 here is CASSLGTGVYNEQFF. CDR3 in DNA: TGTGCCAGCAGCTTAGGGACAGGGGTCTACAATGAGCAGTTCTTC.